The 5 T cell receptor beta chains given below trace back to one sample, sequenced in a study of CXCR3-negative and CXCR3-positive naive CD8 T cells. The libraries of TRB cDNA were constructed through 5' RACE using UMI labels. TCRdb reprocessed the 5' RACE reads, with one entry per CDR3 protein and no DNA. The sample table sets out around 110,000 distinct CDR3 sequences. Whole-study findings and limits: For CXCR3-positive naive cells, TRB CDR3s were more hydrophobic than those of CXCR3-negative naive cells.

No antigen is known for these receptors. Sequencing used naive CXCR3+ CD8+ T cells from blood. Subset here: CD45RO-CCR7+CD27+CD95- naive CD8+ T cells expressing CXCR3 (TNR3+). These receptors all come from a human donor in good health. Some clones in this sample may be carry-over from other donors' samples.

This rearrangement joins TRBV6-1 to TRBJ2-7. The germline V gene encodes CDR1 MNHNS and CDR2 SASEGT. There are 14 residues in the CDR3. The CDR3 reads CASSDSGNSYEQYF.

The CDR3 is CASSSTTHYEQYF. The genes are TRBV28 and TRBJ2-7; without DNA, the TCRdb call of TRBD2 cannot be checked. There are 13 residues in the CDR3. Germline-derived CDR1 and CDR2 are MDHEN and SYDVKM. Together with reference TRBV28 and TRBJ2-7, the CDR3 gives the full variable domain: DVKVTQSSRYLVKRTGEKVFLECVQDMDHENMFWYRQDPGLGLRLIYFSYDVKMKEKGDIPEGYSVSREKKERFSLILESASTNQTSMYLCASSSTTHYEQYFGPGTRLTVT.

The CDR3 loop reads CASGLVQGNTEAFF. The chain couples TRBV12-5 to TRBJ1-1. This CDR3 contains 14 residues. The V gene's germline CDR1 is LGHNT and CDR2 FRNRAP.

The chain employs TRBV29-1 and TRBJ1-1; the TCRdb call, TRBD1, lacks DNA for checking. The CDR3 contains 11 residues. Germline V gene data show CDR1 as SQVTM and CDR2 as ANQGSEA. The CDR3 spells CSGQTNTEAFF.

This CDR3 is CSARDLERRHNEQFF. This chain joins TRBV20-1 and TRBJ2-1. The germline gives CDR1 DFQATT, CDR2 SNEGSKA (reference sequence). The CDR3 has 15 amino acids.